One and the same sample provided the 4 T cell receptor beta chains below, sequenced in a study of T cells in Graves' hyperthyroidism and ophthalmopathy. Using RNA transcripts as the source, TCR beta CDR3 regions were amplified. HTBI primers were used for first-round RT-PCR of the TCR CDR3. In TCRdb, the multiplex PCR reads were re-called with MiXCR into one record per CDR3 protein. The top ten clones hold 15% to 20% of a sample with some 500,000 distinct CDR3 sequences, about 15% of them seen once. The sample was blood. The receptors here all came from a woman in her late teens or twenties with Graves' hyperthyroidism.

The count of this clonotype is one. The V call is TRBV11-3, the J call TRBJ2-5; 10 bases match TRBD2. The trim removed 6 bases at V and 5 bases at J, leaving 12 bases unmatched. Germline CDR1 and CDR2: SGHNT and YENEEA. The CDR3 extends over 16 amino acids. The CDR3 region has the DNA TGTGCCAGCAGTTCACGGACAGCGGGAGGGCCGGAGACCCAGTACTTC. This translates into CASSSRTAGGPETQYF.

This clonotype occurred many times. This sequence joins TRBV12-3 or TRBV12-4 and TRBJ2-2, with TRBD1 matching 7 bases. V gave up 3 bases and J gave up 5 bases; unmatched junction bases: 3. The CDR3 runs 14 residues. CDR3 residues: CASSLTGRTGELFF. The CDR3 DNA is TGTGCCAGCAGTTTGACAGGGCGTACCGGGGAGCTGTTTTTT.

This clonotype appeared a few times. The chain recombines TRBV28 with TRBJ2-7, with D unresolved. Germline V gives CDR1 MDHEN, CDR2 SYDVKM. The CDR3 is 16 residues long. Trimming left V 6 bases short and J 6 bases short, with 24 bases between. For the CDR3, the DNA is TGTGCCAGCAGAAATCCACCCTTCGGATTTCAACTCGAGCAGTACTTC. Protein product: CASRNPPFGFQLEQYF.

This clonotype was detected many times. The chain links TRBV7-9 to TRBJ1-2, with 8 positions matching TRBD1. Germline values: CDR1 SEHNR, CDR2 FQNEAQ (reference sequence). The CDR3 runs 15 residues. The V segment lost 0 bases and the J segment 4 bases; nucleotides outside the gene matches: 4. The CDR3 DNA reads TGTGCCAGCAGCTTAGCCCCGGGACAGGCCTATGGCTACACCTTC. Translated, it gives CASSLAPGQAYGYTF.